Following are 18 T cell receptor beta chains from one sample sequenced in a study of blood T cell repertoires in COVID-19. The table came from immunoSEQ multiplex PCR; TCRdb's copy has only in-frame clones and leaves some out. The sample lists about 370,000 clones; approximately 87% were seen once. The sequencing input was peripheral blood. Receptors were obtained from a woman in her twenties or thirties with COVID-19, enrolled during active disease.

CDR3 in amino acids: CASSPNRGTDTQYF. For the CDR3, the DNA is TGTGCCAGCAGCCCGAACAGGGGCACAGATACGCAGTATTTT. The chain employs TRBV7-2 and TRBJ2-3, with TRBD1 as a possible D gene (6 bases). The V gene lost 5 bases and the J gene lost 1 base, with 10 bases spanning the gap. This CDR3 region has 14 residues. Germline V lookup: CDR1 SGHTA, CDR2 FQGNSA.

The rearrangement joins TRBV5-4 to TRBJ2-2; 13 bases are shared with TRBD2. The CDR3 covers 17 residues. CDR1 and CDR2 from the germline V gene are SGHNT and YYREEE (reference sequence). V was clipped by 4 bases and J by 7 bases; unmatched bases: 10. CDR3 sequence: CASSLPGLAGAGGELFF. The CDR3 DNA reads as TGTGCCAGCAGCCTGCCAGGACTAGCGGGAGCGGGCGGGGAGCTGTTTTTT.

The gene calls are TRBV6-5 and TRBJ2-7; 9 bases align to TRBD2. The trim removed 7 bases at V and 4 bases at J, leaving 8 bases unmatched. CDR1 is MNHEY, CDR2 SVGAGI, per germline. This CDR3 comprises 14 residues. The CDR3 is CASTIAGVGYEQYF. The CDR3 DNA reads as TGTGCCAGCACTATAGCGGGAGTCGGGTACGAGCAGTACTTC.

V gene TRBV7-9 combines with J gene TRBJ2-7; the match to TRBD2 covers 9 bases. Germline CDR1 SEHNR, CDR2 FQNEAQ (reference sequence). J was trimmed by 4 bases and V by 3 bases; bases with no gene match: 10. The length of the CDR3 is 16 residues. The CDR3 is CASSFSWASGNYEQYF. The CDR3 DNA is TGTGCCAGCAGCTTCTCTTGGGCTAGCGGGAATTACGAGCAGTACTTC.

The chain joins TRBV6-5 to TRBJ2-7; D might be TRBD2 (6 bases). Germline CDR1 and CDR2: MNHEY and SVGAGI. The V end lost 7 bases, the J end lost 6 bases, and 10 bases lay between the germline ends. The CDR3 extends over 11 amino acids. This CDR3 reads CASTLGGEQYF. CDR3 coding DNA: TGTGCCAGCACCCTGGGGGGCGAGCAGTACTTC.

The V call is TRBV7-8, the J call TRBJ2-4; TRBD1 matches 8 bases. The CDR3 is 14 amino acids. Germline CDR1 SGHVS, CDR2 FQNEAQ. Losses at the gene ends were 5 bases for V and 4 bases for J; bases not matched to a gene: 4. Here the CDR3 DNA reads TGTGCCAGCAGCGGAGGACAGGGTAAAAACATTCAGTACTTC. It is translated as CASSGGQGKNIQYF. The full variable domain, rest sourced from reference TRBV7-8 and TRBJ2-4, is GAGVSQSPRYKVAKRGQDVALRCDPISGHVSLFWYQQALGQGPEFLTYFQNEAQLDKSGLPSDRFFAERPEGSVSTLKIQRTQQEDSAVYLCASSGGQGKNIQYFGAGTRLSVL.

This chain connects TRBV19 to TRBJ2-1, with D maybe TRBD1 (5 bases). The V end lost 7 bases, the J end lost 9 bases, and 22 bases lay between the germline ends. Germline V gene data show CDR1 as LNHDA and CDR2 as SQIVND (reference sequence). CDR3 length: 15 amino acids. The CDR3 region is CASTKSDTRGLEQFF. The CDR3 region has the DNA TGTGCCAGTACCAAATCGGACACCAGAGGTCTTGAGCAGTTCTTC.

Only a few counts were recorded for this clone. The chain employs TRBV20-1 and TRBJ1-6; the D gene is possibly TRBD1 (5 bases). V was trimmed by 7 bases and J by 6 bases, leaving 7 bases between them. Per the germline V gene, CDR1 is DFQATT and CDR2 is SNEGSKA (reference sequence). The CDR3 spans 11 residues. The DNA for the CDR3 is TGCAGTGTAGGGGCTAATTCACCCCTCCACTTT. Its protein is CSVGANSPLHF.

The chain recombines TRBV19 with TRBJ2-6; a possible D gene is TRBD1 (5 bases). There are 15 residues in the CDR3. The germline V gene has CDR1 LNHDA and CDR2 SQIVND (reference sequence). V was shortened by 5 bases and J by 2 bases, with 10 bases between the two germline ends. CDR3 bases: TGTGCCAGTAGTCGACAGACAGCTGGGGCCAACGTCCTGACTTTC. Translation gives CASSRQTAGANVLTF.

This clone was detected a few times. The chain employs TRBV25-1 and TRBJ1-2; 7 bases align to TRBD1. Per germline, CDR1 MGHDK and CDR2 SYGVNS. The length of the CDR3 is 13 residues. With V trimmed by 4 bases and J by 4 bases, 3 bases remained unmatched. The CDR3 here is CASSGGTAYGYTF. The CDR3 DNA reads TGTGCCAGCAGTGGAGGGACAGCCTATGGCTACACCTTC.

This clone was recorded only once. J is TRBJ1-5 and V is TRBV5-8, with D possibly matching TRBD1 (6 bases). The ends were cut back, 3 bases at V and 7 bases at J, with 20 bases in the middle. Per the germline V gene, CDR1 is SGHTS and CDR2 is YDEGEE. The CDR3 runs 16 residues. The CDR3 sequence: CASSSRSPRGDQPQHF. The CDR3 DNA is TGTGCCAGCAGCTCCCGCTCCCCCAGGGGAGACCAGCCCCAGCATTTT.

V and J are TRBV30 and TRBJ2-7, with D uncertain. Germline V gives CDR1 GTSNPN, CDR2 SVGIG (reference sequence). The CDR3 has 13 residues. The germline V and J ends were trimmed by 0 bases and 3 bases, with 9 bases remaining between them. The chain's CDR3 is CAWSVSLFYEQYF. CDR3 DNA sequence: TGTGCCTGGAGTGTTTCTCTGTTCTACGAGCAGTACTTC.

This rearrangement joins TRBV7-9 to TRBJ2-1; the match to TRBD2 covers 14 bases. Per germline, CDR1 SEHNR and CDR2 FQNEAQ (reference sequence). CDR3 length: 18 residues. J gave up 7 bases and V 4 bases, and 12 bases lay outside the gene matches. CDR3: CASSSRRGLAGEENEQFF. CDR3 coding DNA: TGTGCCAGCAGCTCCAGGAGGGGACTAGCGGGGGAAGAGAATGAGCAGTTCTTC.

This chain joins TRBV10-3 and TRBJ2-2; 7 positions match TRBD2. Germline V gives CDR1 ENHRY, CDR2 SYGVKD. The CDR3 has 14 amino acids. Trimming cost V 8 bases and J 7 bases; bases outside gene matches: 10. The CDR3 coding sequence is TGTGCCATCTCGGCTAGCGGATTCGTCGGGGAGCTGTTTTTT. This sequence encodes CAISASGFVGELFF.

The genes are TRBV6-5 and TRBJ1-6, with D uncertain. This CDR3 is built from 16 residues. CDR1 is MNHEY, CDR2 SVGAGI, per germline. The V and J ends lost 0 bases and 8 bases respectively, with 14 bases between them. CDR3 nucleotides: TGTGCCAGCAGTTACTCGGTGGCAGCGGTATATTCACCCCTCCACTTT. Amino acids: CASSYSVAAVYSPLHF.

This chain links TRBV5-5 with TRBJ1-5, with D maybe TRBD1 (6 bases). Trimming took off 4 bases at V and 7 bases at J, with 18 bases between the two ends. CDR1 SGHKS and CDR2 YYEKEE come from the germline V gene (reference sequence). The CDR3 spans 15 residues. CDR3 sequence reads: CASSPDSRDGQPQHF. The CDR3 DNA reads as TGTGCCAGCAGCCCGGACAGCCGCGACGGGCAGCCCCAGCATTTT.

The chain couples TRBV19 to TRBJ2-7; 7 nucleotides agree with TRBD2. This CDR3 contains 13 residues. V lost 6 bases to trimming and J lost 3 bases; unmatched junction nucleotides: 5. The germline CDR1 and CDR2 sequences are LNHDA and SQIVND (reference sequence). The CDR3 is CASRASGDYEQYF. The DNA of the CDR3 is TGTGCCAGTAGGGCTAGCGGTGACTACGAGCAGTACTTC.

This clone was seen only a few times. The rearrangement joins TRBV6-5 to TRBJ2-2; TRBD1 might be the D (5 bases). The CDR3 consists of 11 residues. Germline lookup yields CDR1 MNHEY and CDR2 SVGAGI. The V end was cut by 4 bases, the J end by 9 bases, with 6 bases between. In nucleotides, the CDR3 is TGTGCCAGCAGTTGGGGCAGGGAGCTGTTTTTT. Its translation is CASSWGRELFF.